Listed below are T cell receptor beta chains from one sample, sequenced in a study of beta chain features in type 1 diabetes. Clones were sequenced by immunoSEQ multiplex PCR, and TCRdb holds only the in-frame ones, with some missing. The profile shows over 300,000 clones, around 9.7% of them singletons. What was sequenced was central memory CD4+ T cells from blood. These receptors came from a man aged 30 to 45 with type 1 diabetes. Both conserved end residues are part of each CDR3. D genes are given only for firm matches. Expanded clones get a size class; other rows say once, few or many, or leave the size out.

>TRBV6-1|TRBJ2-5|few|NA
CASSEASETQYF
TGTGCCAGCAGTGAAGCTAGTGAGACCCAGTACTTC
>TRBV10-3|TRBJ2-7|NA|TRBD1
CAISESNRGEQYF
TGTGCCATCAGTGAGTCGAACAGGGGCGAGCAGTACTTC
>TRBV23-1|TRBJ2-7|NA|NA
CASSQFLQSGTDEQYF
TGCGCCAGCAGTCAATTCCTACAATCGGGGACGGACGAGCAGTACTTC
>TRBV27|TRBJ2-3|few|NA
CASSDPALGSSTDTQYF
TGTGCCAGCAGTGATCCCGCCCTAGGGAGTTCCACAGATACGCAGTATTTT
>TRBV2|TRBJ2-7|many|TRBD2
CARAGTSGEQYF
TGTGCCAGAGCCGGGACTAGCGGCGAGCAGTACTTC
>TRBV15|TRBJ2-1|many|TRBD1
CATSTPTGFGNEQFF
TGTGCCACCAGCACCCCGACAGGGTTCGGTAATGAGCAGTTCTTC
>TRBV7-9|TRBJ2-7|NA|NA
CASSPGTFYEQYF
TGTGCCAGCAGTCCCGGGACATTTTACGAGCAGTACTTC
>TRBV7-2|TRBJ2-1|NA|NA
CASSYRGDEQFF
TGTGCCAGCAGTTACAGAGGGGATGAGCAGTTCTTC
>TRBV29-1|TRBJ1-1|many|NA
CSVGNTGLGEAFF
TGCAGCGTTGGGAATACAGGGCTTGGAGAAGCTTTCTTT
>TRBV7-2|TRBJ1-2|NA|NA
CASSPQGFNYGYTF
TGTGCCAGCAGCCCCCAGGGATTTAACTATGGCTACACCTTC
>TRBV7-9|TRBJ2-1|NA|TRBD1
CASSLTGGRYNEQFF
TGTGCCAGCAGCTTAACAGGGGGCCGGTACAATGAGCAGTTCTTC
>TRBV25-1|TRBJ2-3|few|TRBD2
CASNSGGWRDTQYF
TGTGCCAGCAACAGCGGGGGGTGGAGAGATACGCAGTATTTT
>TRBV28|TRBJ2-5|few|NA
CASSSPGSQETQYF
TGTGCCAGCAGTTCCCCGGGATCCCAAGAGACCCAGTACTTC